Listed here are 18 T cell receptor beta chains from one sample, sequenced in a study of PD-1 blockade in classical Hodgkin lymphoma. Data came from immunoSEQ multiplex PCR; TCRdb stores just in-frame clones and leaves some out. Here the sample spans approximately 6,300 clones, about four fifths being singletons. Each of the patients experienced relapse following autologous stem cell transplantation, and their brentuximab vedotin exposure differed. With magnetic negative selection, CD4+ T cells were purified from PBMCs that had been thawed. The material sequenced was CD4+ T cells from blood, taken at baseline. These receptors were collected from a human donor with classical Hodgkin lymphoma.

The J gene is TRBJ1-1, the V gene TRBV5-6; no clear D. The V end was cut by 4 bases, the J end by 0 bases, with 7 bases between. Germline values: CDR1 SGHDT, CDR2 YYEEEE. This CDR3 has 13 residues. This CDR3 reads CASSPMVNTEAFF. The CDR3 DNA sequence: TGTGCCAGCAGCCCAATGGTGAACACTGAAGCTTTCTTT.

This clone turned up a few times. The chain links TRBV4-1 to TRBJ1-2; no firm D call. This CDR3 contains 12 residues. Trimming left V 1 base short and J 7 bases short, with 7 bases between. Germline V lookup: CDR1 MGHRA, CDR2 YSYEKL. The CDR3 nucleotides read TGCGCCAGCAGCCAAGTTAGAGGTGGCTACACCTTC. Translation gives CASSQVRGGYTF.

V is TRBV2 and J is TRBJ2-3; TRBD1 or TRBD2 may be the D gene (5 bases each). Trimming left V 8 bases short and J 4 bases short, with 16 bases between. This CDR3 spans 14 amino acids. In germline, CDR1 is SNHLY, CDR2 FYNNEI. This CDR3 reads CASGDPRGADTQYF. The CDR3 DNA reads TGTGCCAGCGGGGACCCCCGCGGTGCAGATACGCAGTATTTT.

The rearrangement links TRBV7-9 to TRBJ2-5, with a possible D match to TRBD1 (6 bases). V shed 1 base and J shed 0 bases, with 15 bases lying between them. The germline CDR1 and CDR2 sequences are SEHNR and FQNEAQ (reference sequence). The CDR3 is 17 residues long. DNA of the CDR3: TGTGCCAGCAGCTTAGGGGGACAACAGCCGTACCAAGAGACCCAGTACTTC. Its protein is CASSLGGQQPYQETQYF. Full variable domain (remainder filled in from reference TRBV7-9 and TRBJ2-5): DTGVSQNPRHKITKRGQNVTFRCDPISEHNRLYWYRQTLGQGPEFLTYFQNEAQLEKSRLLSDRFSAERPKGSFSTLEIQRTEQGDSAMYLCASSLGGQQPYQETQYFGPGTRLLVL.

The chain recombines TRBV6-4 with TRBJ1-3; no definite D call. Trimming took 5 bases from V and 0 from J, leaving 8 bases between them. Germline CDR1 and CDR2: MRHNA and SNTAGT. This CDR3 is 14 amino acids long. The CDR3 spells CASSSKVSGNTIYF. CDR3 bases: TGTGCCAGCAGTAGTAAGGTCTCTGGAAACACCATATATTTT.

V usage is TRBV5-8 and J usage is TRBJ2-5, with TRBD2 matching 9 bases. The junction had 11 bases not matched to a gene; V was cut back by 5 bases and J by 6 bases. Germline CDR1 reads SGHTS; CDR2 reads YDEGEE. The CDR3 has 15 amino acids. CDR3 coding DNA: TGTGCCAGCAGTGAGGACGGACTAGCGAGTCAGACCCAGTACTTC. Translating it yields CASSEDGLASQTQYF.

The V and J genes are TRBV15 and TRBJ1-2, with D possibly being TRBD1 (5 bases). The CDR3 runs 13 residues. V lost 2 bases to trimming and J lost 8 bases, with 12 bases between them. The germline V gene encodes CDR1 LNHNV and CDR2 YYDKDF (reference sequence). CDR3 sequence reads: CATSRNGAGGYTF. CDR3 DNA sequence: TGTGCCACCAGCAGAAACGGGGCGGGAGGCTACACCTTC.

J is TRBJ2-3 and V is TRBV25-1, with D perhaps TRBD1 or TRBD2 (6 bases each). Germline values: CDR1 MGHDK, CDR2 SYGVNS. The V and J ends lost 7 bases and 5 bases respectively, with 22 bases between them. The CDR3 has 16 amino acids. CDR3: CASKKGGLAFGDTQYF. CDR3 in DNA: TGTGCCAGCAAGAAGGGGGGACTCGCATTTGGAGATACGCAGTATTTT.

The chain carries TRBV7-8 and TRBJ2-4; D remains ambiguous. The ends were cut back, 1 base at V and 9 bases at J, with 10 bases in the middle. This CDR3 has 13 residues. The germline gives CDR1 SGHVS, CDR2 FQNEAQ. CDR3 sequence: CASSLDPSAIQYF. CDR3 nucleotide sequence: TGTGCCAGCAGCTTAGATCCCTCGGCCATTCAGTACTTC.

The chain joins TRBV7-8 to TRBJ2-3, with unresolved D. The V gene's germline CDR1 is SGHVS and CDR2 FQNEAQ. Trimming took off 4 bases at V and 14 bases at J, with 16 bases between the two ends. This CDR3 contains 12 residues. The DNA for the CDR3 is TGTGCCAGCAGCTCCACCTCGGAACCGAGGTATTTT. Translating gives CASSSTSEPRYF.

This clone was detected only a few times. The rearrangement uses TRBV2 and TRBJ1-1; 11 nucleotides line up with TRBD1. V shed 6 bases, J shed 4 bases, and the junction held 7 bases outside the gene matches. This CDR3 spans 15 amino acids. Germline V gene sequence: CDR1 SNHLY, CDR2 FYNNEI. This CDR3 is CASSLMGTGGTEAFF. In nucleotides, the CDR3 is TGTGCCAGCAGCCTGATGGGGACAGGGGGCACTGAAGCTTTCTTT. Based on the CDR3 plus reference TRBV2 and TRBJ1-1, the full variable domain is EPEVTQTPSHQVTQMGQEVILRCVPISNHLYFYWYRQILGQKVEFLVSFYNNEISEKSEIFDDQFSVERPDGSNFTLKIRSTKLEDSAMYFCASSLMGTGGTEAFFGQGTRLTVV.

This clone is medium-sized (0.01 to 0.1%) by share. The chain employs TRBV2 and TRBJ1-1, with a weak D call TRBD1 (5 bases). This CDR3 is built from 13 residues. V lost 6 bases and J lost 4, with 12 bases in between. Per the germline V gene, CDR1 is SNHLY and CDR2 is FYNNEI. The CDR3 reads CASRIRGSTEAFF. The CDR3 DNA sequence: TGTGCCAGCAGGATCCGGGGGTCCACTGAAGCTTTCTTT.

V usage is TRBV10-3 and J usage is TRBJ1-2; 7 bases match TRBD1. J lost 2 bases, V lost 5 bases, and 8 bases had no gene match. The CDR3 runs 15 residues. The V gene's germline CDR1 is ENHRY and CDR2 SYGVKD. This chain's CDR3 is CAISKPTGTNYGYTF. The CDR3 region has the DNA TGTGCCATCAGTAAACCGACAGGGACCAACTATGGCTACACCTTC.

The rearrangement joins TRBV6-5 to TRBJ1-2; 8 bases are a match to TRBD1. Per germline, CDR1 MNHEY and CDR2 SVGAGI. V gave up 8 bases and J gave up 6 bases; unmatched junction bases: 11. The CDR3 runs to 14 residues. The CDR3 reads CASLDRGVVDGYTF. As DNA, the CDR3 is TGTGCCAGCCTAGACAGGGGCGTCGTAGATGGCTACACCTTC.

This clone was observed a handful of times. The gene calls are TRBV5-1 and TRBJ2-3; TRBD2 aligns across 8 bases. The J segment lost 2 bases and the V segment lost 1 base, leaving 9 bases of the junction unmatched. The CDR3 runs 17 residues. The germline gives CDR1 SGHRS, CDR2 YFSETQ. The CDR3 nucleotides read TGCGCCAGCAGCTTGTCGGCGGGGGGCGGGATCACAGATACGCAGTATTTT. Translation gives CASSLSAGGGITDTQYF.

The DNA for the CDR3 is TGTGCCAGTAGTGTTTCACAGACATCCTACGAGCAGTACTTC. It is translated as CASSVSQTSYEQYF. The genes are TRBV19 and TRBJ2-7; D gene uncertain. Looked up from germline, CDR1 is LNHDA and CDR2 is SQIVND (reference sequence). There are 14 residues in the CDR3. V lost 5 bases, J lost 1 base, and 12 bases lay in between.

CDR3 residues: CASSFSVADTQYF. The CDR3 nucleotides read TGTGCCAGCAGCTTTTCGGTGGCGGATACGCAGTATTTT. The chain carries TRBV7-3 and TRBJ2-3; D unresolved. V gave up 3 bases and J gave up 6 bases, with 10 bases separating them. Looked up from germline, CDR1 is SGHTA and CDR2 is FQGTGA. The CDR3 is made up of 13 amino acids. Using reference TRBV7-3 and TRBJ2-3 for the parts outside the CDR3, the full variable domain is GAGVSQTPSNKVTEKGKYVELRCDPISGHTALYWYRQSLGQGPEFLIYFQGTGAADDSGLPNDRFFAVRPEGSVSTLKIQRTERGDSAVYLCASSFSVADTQYFGPGTRLTVL.

This clone has more than one count but fewer than ten. CDR3 amino acids: CASSLKGNYGYTF. The CDR3 region has the DNA TGTGCCAGCAGCCTCAAGGGGAACTATGGCTACACCTTC. V usage is TRBV7-2 and J usage is TRBJ1-2; TRBD1 is a possible D gene (5 bases). Looked up from germline, CDR1 is SGHTA and CDR2 is FQGNSA. The CDR3 consists of 13 residues. The germline V and J ends were trimmed by 5 bases and 2 bases, with 9 bases remaining between them.